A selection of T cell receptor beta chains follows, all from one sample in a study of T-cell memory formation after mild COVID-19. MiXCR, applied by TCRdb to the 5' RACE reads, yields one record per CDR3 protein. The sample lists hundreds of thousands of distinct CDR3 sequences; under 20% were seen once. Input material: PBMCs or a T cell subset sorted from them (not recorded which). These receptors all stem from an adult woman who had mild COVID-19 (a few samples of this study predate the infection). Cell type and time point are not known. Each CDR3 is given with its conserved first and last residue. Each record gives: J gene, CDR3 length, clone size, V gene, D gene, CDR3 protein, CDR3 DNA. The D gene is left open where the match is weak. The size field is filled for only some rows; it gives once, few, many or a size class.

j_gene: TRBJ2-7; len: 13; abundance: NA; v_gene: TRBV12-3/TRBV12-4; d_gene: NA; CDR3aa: CASSFSEGGEQYF; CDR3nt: TGTGCCAGCAGTTTCTCTGAAGGCGGCGAGCAGTACTTC
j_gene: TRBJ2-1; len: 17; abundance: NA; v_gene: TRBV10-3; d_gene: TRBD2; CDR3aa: CAISPGLAGDHYNEQFF; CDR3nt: TGTGCCATCAGTCCCGGACTAGCGGGAGATCACTACAATGAGCAGTTCTTC
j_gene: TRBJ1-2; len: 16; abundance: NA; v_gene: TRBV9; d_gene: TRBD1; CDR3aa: CASSSGQGAGNYGYTF; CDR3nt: TGTGCCAGCAGTTCAGGACAGGGGGCCGGTAACTATGGCTACACCTTC
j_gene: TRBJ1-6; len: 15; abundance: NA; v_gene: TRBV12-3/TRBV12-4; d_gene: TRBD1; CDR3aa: CASSLGTESSSPLHF; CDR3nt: TGTGCCAGCAGTCTAGGGACAGAATCTTCTTCACCCCTCCACTTT
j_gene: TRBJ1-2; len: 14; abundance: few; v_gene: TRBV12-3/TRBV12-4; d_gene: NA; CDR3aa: CASSLIRGVYGYTF; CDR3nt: TGTGCCAGCAGTTTAATTAGGGGGGTTTATGGCTACACCTTC
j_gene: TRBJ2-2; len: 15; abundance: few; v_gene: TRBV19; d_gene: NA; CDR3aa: CASKKRETNTGELFF; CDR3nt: TGTGCCAGTAAGAAGAGGGAGACGAACACCGGGGAGCTGTTTTTT
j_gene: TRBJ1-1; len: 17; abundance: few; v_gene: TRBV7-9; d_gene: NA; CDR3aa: CASSLPAGTSLNTEAFF; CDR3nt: TGTGCCAGCAGCTTACCAGCCGGGACATCCCTGAACACTGAAGCTTTCTTT
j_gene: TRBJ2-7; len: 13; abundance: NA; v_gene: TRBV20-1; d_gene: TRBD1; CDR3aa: CTSPGQNFHEQYF; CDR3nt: TGCACCTCACCGGGACAGAACTTCCACGAGCAGTACTTC
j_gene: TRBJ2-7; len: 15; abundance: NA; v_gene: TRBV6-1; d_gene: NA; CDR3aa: CASSQSGSRSYEQYF; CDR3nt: TGTGCCAGCAGTCAGTCTGGGTCAAGGTCCTACGAGCAGTACTTC
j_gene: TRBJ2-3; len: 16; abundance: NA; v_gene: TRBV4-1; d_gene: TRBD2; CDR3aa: CASSQLLAGGTDTQYF; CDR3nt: TGCGCCAGCAGCCAGCTACTAGCGGGGGGAACAGATACGCAGTATTTT
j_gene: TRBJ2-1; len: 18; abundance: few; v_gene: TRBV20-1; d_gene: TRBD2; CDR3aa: CSARDLLRASGNIYEQFF; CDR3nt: TGCAGTGCTAGAGATCTCCTCCGCGCTAGCGGGAATATCTATGAGCAGTTCTTC
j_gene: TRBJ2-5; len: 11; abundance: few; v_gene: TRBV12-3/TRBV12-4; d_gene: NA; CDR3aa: CASSIHETQYF; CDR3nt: TGTGCCAGCAGCATTCACGAGACCCAGTACTTC
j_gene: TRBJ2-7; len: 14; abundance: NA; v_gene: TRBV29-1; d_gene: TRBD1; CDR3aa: CSVEATGESYEQYF; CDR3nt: TGCAGCGTTGAAGCGACAGGGGAGTCCTACGAGCAGTACTTC
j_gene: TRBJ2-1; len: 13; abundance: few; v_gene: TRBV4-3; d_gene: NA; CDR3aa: CASSQDFGNEQFF; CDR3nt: TGCGCCAGCAGCCAAGATTTCGGCAATGAGCAGTTCTTC
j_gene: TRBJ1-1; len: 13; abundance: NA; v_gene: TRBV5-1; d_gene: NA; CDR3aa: CASNSFGNTEAFF; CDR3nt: TGCGCCAGCAATAGTTTCGGGAACACTGAAGCTTTCTTT
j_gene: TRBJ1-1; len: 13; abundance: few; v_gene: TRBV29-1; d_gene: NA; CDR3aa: CSGSQGLNTEAFF; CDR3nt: TGCAGCGGAAGTCAGGGCCTGAACACTGAAGCTTTCTTT
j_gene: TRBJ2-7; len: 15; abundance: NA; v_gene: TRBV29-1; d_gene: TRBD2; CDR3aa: CSVVGGRRSRYEQYF; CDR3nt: TGCAGCGTTGTGGGAGGGAGAAGGTCCCGCTACGAGCAGTACTTC
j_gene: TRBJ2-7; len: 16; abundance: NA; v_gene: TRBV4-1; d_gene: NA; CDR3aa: CASSQGVKREPYEQYF; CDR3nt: TGCGCCAGCAGCCAAGGGGTAAAGAGGGAGCCCTACGAGCAGTACTTC
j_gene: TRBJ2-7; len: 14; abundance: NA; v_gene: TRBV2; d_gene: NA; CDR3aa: CASSRSYSSYEQYF; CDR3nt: TGTGCCAGCAGCAGGTCTTATAGCTCCTACGAGCAGTACTTC
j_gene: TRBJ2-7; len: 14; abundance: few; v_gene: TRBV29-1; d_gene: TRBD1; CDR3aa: CSVEGGQTSYEQYF; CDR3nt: TGCAGCGTGGAAGGGGGACAGACCTCCTACGAGCAGTACTTC
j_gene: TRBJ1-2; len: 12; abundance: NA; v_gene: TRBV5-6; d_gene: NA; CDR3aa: CASRLGGYGYTF; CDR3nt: TGTGCCAGCAGACTAGGGGGCTATGGCTACACCTTC